Listed here is a single T cell receptor beta chain. Unmatched junction bases numbered 6, after V lost 8 bases and J lost 4 bases. Per the germline V gene, CDR1 is SNHLY and CDR2 is FYNNEI. CDR3 length equals 13 residues. This entry is derived from a study of blood T cell repertoires in COVID-19. At the level of the study: Both acute and convalescent COVID-19 samples were obtained from the United States, Italy and Spain. The analysed material was cDNA or gDNA that came from T cells, B-cell-depleted T cells, or PBMCs.

Study processing details: Researchers report that nucleated cell counts were estimated from reference gene primer amplification. TCRdb keeps only in-frame clones here, not all; method: immunoSEQ multiplex PCR. D and trimming come from the DNA, and the V and J calls and clone size come from that table. The sample has about 210,000 clones, about 88% seen once; the top ten hold around 2.7%. The sequence was obtained from a man aged 55 to 70 with acute or convalescent COVID-19. V usage is TRBV2 and J usage is TRBJ2-7; 9 bases align to TRBD1. The material sequenced was peripheral blood. The DNA of the CDR3 is TGTGCCAGCTCCGGGACAGGGATTTACGAGCAGTACTTC. Protein sequence: CASSGTGIYEQYF.